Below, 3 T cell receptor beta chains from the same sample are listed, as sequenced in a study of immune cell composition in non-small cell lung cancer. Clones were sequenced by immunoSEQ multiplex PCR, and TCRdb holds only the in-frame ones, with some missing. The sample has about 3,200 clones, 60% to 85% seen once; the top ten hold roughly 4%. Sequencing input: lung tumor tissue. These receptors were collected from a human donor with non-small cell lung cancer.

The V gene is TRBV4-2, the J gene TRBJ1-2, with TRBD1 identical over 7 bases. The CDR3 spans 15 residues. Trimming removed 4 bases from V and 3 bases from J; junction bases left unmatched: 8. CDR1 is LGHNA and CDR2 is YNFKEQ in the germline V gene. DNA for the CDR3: TGTGCCAGCAGCCCCCTCGGACAGGCCTACTATGGCTACACCTTC. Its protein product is CASSPLGQAYYGYTF.

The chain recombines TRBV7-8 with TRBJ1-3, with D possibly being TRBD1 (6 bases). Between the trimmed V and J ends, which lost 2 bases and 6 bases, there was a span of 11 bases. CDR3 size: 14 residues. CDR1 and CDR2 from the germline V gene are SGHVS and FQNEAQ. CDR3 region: CASSLQGMANTIYF. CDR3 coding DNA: TGTGCCAGCAGCTTACAGGGGATGGCAAACACCATATATTTT.

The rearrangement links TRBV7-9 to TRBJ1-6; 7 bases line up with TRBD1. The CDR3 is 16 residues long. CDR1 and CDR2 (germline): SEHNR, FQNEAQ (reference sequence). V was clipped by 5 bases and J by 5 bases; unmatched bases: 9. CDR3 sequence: CASSPHTGTDNSPLHF. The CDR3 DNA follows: TGTGCCAGCAGCCCCCACACCGGGACAGATAATTCACCCCTCCACTTT.